Listed here are 11 T cell receptor beta chains from one sample, sequenced in a study of blood T cell repertoires in COVID-19. The data were produced by immunoSEQ multiplex PCR, yet TCRdb's version contains in-frame clones alone and is incomplete. There are about 200,000 clones in the sample; 86% occur only once, and 0.65% to 0.95% lies in the top ten. Sequencing was carried out using peripheral blood. Every receptor here comes from a woman in her 70s with acute or convalescent COVID-19.

V usage is TRBV5-1 and J usage is TRBJ1-3; perhaps TRBD1 as D (6 bases). CDR3 size: 15 residues. From germline, CDR1 is SGHRS and CDR2 YFSETQ. V gave up 4 bases and J gave up 0 bases, with 11 bases separating them. This CDR3 is CASSPGTPSGNTIYF. In nucleotides, the CDR3 is TGCGCCAGCAGCCCCGGGACACCCTCTGGAAACACCATATATTTT. The full variable domain, its missing parts supplied by reference TRBV5-1 and TRBJ1-3, is KAGVTQTPRYLIKTRGQQVTLSCSPISGHRSVSWYQQTPGQGLQFLFEYFSETQRNKGNFPGRFSGRQFSNSRSEMNVSTLELGDSALYLCASSPGTPSGNTIYFGEGSWLTVV.

This sequence joins TRBV6-5 and TRBJ1-1; 7 bases are a match to TRBD1. The CDR3 loop spans 15 amino acids. Losses at the gene ends were 6 bases for V and 1 base for J; bases not matched to a gene: 8. CDR1 MNHEY and CDR2 SVGAGI come from the germline V gene. The CDR3 is CASRKPGQRNTEAFF. As DNA, the CDR3 is TGTGCCAGCAGAAAACCGGGACAGAGGAACACTGAAGCTTTCTTT.

The gene calls are TRBV28 and TRBJ2-3; weak D call: TRBD2 (7 bases). Germline CDR1 MDHEN, CDR2 SYDVKM. This CDR3 contains 14 residues. Trimming shortened V by 7 bases and J by 5 bases, and 16 bases separated the two germline ends. DNA for the CDR3: TGTGCCAGCAACACACAGGGCGGGGGAGATACGCAGTATTTT. Its protein product is CASNTQGGGDTQYF.

This rearrangement joins TRBV2 to TRBJ1-2; D ambiguous. Per the germline V gene, CDR1 is SNHLY and CDR2 is FYNNEI. This CDR3 spans 15 amino acids. V lost 4 bases and J lost 0, with 12 bases in between. The CDR3 spells CASSGRRNANYGYTF. DNA of the CDR3: TGTGCCAGCAGTGGGAGGAGAAACGCTAACTATGGCTACACCTTC.

The chain combines TRBV7-9 with TRBJ2-5; a possible D gene is TRBD2 (5 bases). This CDR3 region has 16 residues. The germline V gene has CDR1 SEHNR and CDR2 FQNEAQ (reference sequence). Trimming took off 0 bases at V and 2 bases at J, with 13 bases between the two ends. CDR3 DNA sequence: TGTGCCAGCAGCTTAGCCCTGAGGACGGGACAAGAGACCCAGTACTTC. It specifies CASSLALRTGQETQYF.

This clone was found a few times. This chain joins TRBV7-2 and TRBJ1-1, with 7 bases fitting TRBD1. The CDR3 is 13 amino acids. CDR1 and CDR2 (germline): SGHTA, FQGNSA. The V segment lost 3 bases and the J segment 7 bases; nucleotides outside the gene matches: 5. CDR3 sequence: CASSFVQGFEAFF. The CDR3 nucleotides read TGTGCCAGCAGCTTTGTACAGGGGTTTGAAGCTTTCTTT.

This chain connects TRBV14 to TRBJ1-5; unclear D gene. Germline lookup yields CDR1 SGHDN and CDR2 FVKESK. Trimming cost V 7 bases and J 3 bases, with 13 bases left between them. This CDR3 has 14 residues. The CDR3 here is CASKTKRFNQPQHF. The CDR3 nucleotides are TGTGCCAGCAAAACTAAGAGGTTCAATCAGCCCCAGCATTTT.

This chain uses TRBV7-2 with TRBJ1-5, with D uncertain. The germline V gene has CDR1 SGHTA and CDR2 FQGNSA. Between the trimmed V and J ends, which lost 5 bases and 3 bases, there was a span of 11 bases. The CDR3 loop spans 14 amino acids. CDR3 nucleotides: TGTGCCAGCAGCCCAACACGCTCCAATCAGCCCCAGCATTTT. This sequence encodes CASSPTRSNQPQHF.

V and J are TRBV19 and TRBJ2-5; 7 nucleotides line up with TRBD2. The CDR3 has 14 residues. Germline loops: CDR1 LNHDA, CDR2 SQIVND (reference sequence). J was trimmed by 4 bases and V by 3 bases; bases with no gene match: 5. The CDR3 DNA sequence: TGTGCCAGTAGTATGGGGGTAGCGGGAGAGACCCAGTACTTC. Its translation: CASSMGVAGETQYF.

This sequence joins TRBV7-9 and TRBJ2-7, with 9 bases matching TRBD1. Unmatched junction bases numbered 7, after V lost 5 bases and J lost 2 bases. The germline V gene has CDR1 SEHNR and CDR2 FQNEAQ (reference sequence). The CDR3 covers 15 residues. The CDR3 DNA follows: TGTGCCAGCAGCCCGTCGGGACAGGGCACCTACGAGCAGTACTTC. This sequence encodes CASSPSGQGTYEQYF. Combining the CDR3 with reference TRBV7-9 and TRBJ2-7 gives the whole variable domain DTGVSQNPRHKITKRGQNVTFRCDPISEHNRLYWYRQTLGQGPEFLTYFQNEAQLEKSRLLSDRFSAERPKGSFSTLEIQRTEQGDSAMYLCASSPSGQGTYEQYFGPGTRLTVT.

The chain couples TRBV24-1 to TRBJ2-2, with TRBD2 matching 8 bases. Germline lookup yields CDR1 KGHDR and CDR2 SFDVKD. V gave up 3 bases and J gave up 7 bases; unmatched junction bases: 15. The length of the CDR3 is 18 residues. CDR3 coding DNA: TGTGCCACCAGTGATCCTGCTATGAGCGGGGGCGTTGGCGGGGAGCTGTTTTTT. This codes for CATSDPAMSGGVGGELFF.